The 5 T cell receptor beta chains given below trace back to one sample, sequenced in a study of shared clonotypes between healthy human individuals. Produced via immunoSEQ multiplex PCR; TCRdb's table is partial and in-frame only. The table records fewer than 1.4 million clones, 70% to 80% of them present only once. The sequencing sample was made of memory CD4+ T cells from PBMCs. Subset noted: CD45RA-negative fraction. The receptors shown here come from a man aged 18 to 30 in good health. Some clones in this sample may be carry-over from other donors' samples.

The chain combines TRBV10-3 with TRBJ2-1, with a tentative D call TRBD2 (6 bases). The germline CDR1 and CDR2 sequences are ENHRY and SYGVKD. The V and J ends lost 6 bases and 2 bases respectively, with 11 bases between them. The CDR3 is 14 amino acids. Written as DNA, the CDR3 is TGTGCCATCAGGAGGGACTTTACCTACAATGAGCAGTTCTTC. Protein product: CAIRRDFTYNEQFF.

The rearrangement links TRBV7-2 to TRBJ2-1; a weak D match, TRBD2 (5 bases). The CDR3 length is 14 residues. Trimming took off 3 bases at V and 6 bases at J, with 12 bases between the two ends. Germline V lookup: CDR1 SGHTA, CDR2 FQGNSA. CDR3 amino acids: CASSFGGLRNEQFF. The CDR3 nucleotides read TGTGCCAGCAGCTTCGGTGGACTCCGCAATGAGCAGTTCTTC.

This clone has only one observation. This rearrangement joins TRBV7-9 to TRBJ2-7; possibly TRBD2 for D (6 bases). The V gene's germline CDR1 is SEHNR and CDR2 FQNEAQ (reference sequence). The V gene lost 1 base and the J gene lost 6 bases, with 13 bases spanning the gap. The CDR3 is made up of 14 amino acids. The CDR3 DNA follows: TGTGCCAGCAGCTTAGGAATGGAGGGTTCCGAGCAGTACTTC. It translates to CASSLGMEGSEQYF.

This clone has a handful of counts. This rearrangement joins TRBV5-4 to TRBJ1-3; D unclear. The CDR3 has 13 amino acids. Trimming took 4 bases from V and 4 from J, leaving 9 bases between them. CDR1 is SGHNT and CDR2 is YYREEE in the germline V gene (reference sequence). The chain's CDR3 is CASSPRSGNTIYF. The CDR3 DNA is TGTGCCAGCAGCCCCCGGTCCGGAAACACCATATATTTT.

V and J are TRBV5-6 and TRBJ1-4; TRBD1 matches 8 bases. Germline CDR1 is SGHDT and CDR2 is YYEEEE. J lost 8 bases, V lost 1 base, and 10 bases had no gene match. The CDR3 covers 16 residues. The CDR3 loop is CASSLPGGQGAEKLFF. CDR3 nucleotide sequence: TGTGCCAGCAGCTTGCCGGGAGGGCAGGGGGCGGAAAAACTGTTTTTT.